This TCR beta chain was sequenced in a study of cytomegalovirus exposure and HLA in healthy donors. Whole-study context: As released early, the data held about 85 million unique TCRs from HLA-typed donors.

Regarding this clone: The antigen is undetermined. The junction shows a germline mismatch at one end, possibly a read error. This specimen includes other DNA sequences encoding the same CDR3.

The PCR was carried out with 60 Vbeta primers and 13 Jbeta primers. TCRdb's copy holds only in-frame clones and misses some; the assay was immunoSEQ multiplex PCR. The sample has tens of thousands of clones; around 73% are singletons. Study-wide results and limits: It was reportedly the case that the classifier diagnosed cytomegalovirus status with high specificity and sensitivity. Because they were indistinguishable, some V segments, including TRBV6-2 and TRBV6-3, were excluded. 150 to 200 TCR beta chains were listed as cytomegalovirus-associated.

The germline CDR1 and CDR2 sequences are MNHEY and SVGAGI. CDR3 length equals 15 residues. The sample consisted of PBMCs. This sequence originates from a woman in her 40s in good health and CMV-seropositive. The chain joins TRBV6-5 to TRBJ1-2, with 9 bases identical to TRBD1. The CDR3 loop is CASSYSFTGGYGYTF. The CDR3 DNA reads TGTGCCAGCAGTTACTCGTTTACAGGGGGCTATGGCTACACTTTC.